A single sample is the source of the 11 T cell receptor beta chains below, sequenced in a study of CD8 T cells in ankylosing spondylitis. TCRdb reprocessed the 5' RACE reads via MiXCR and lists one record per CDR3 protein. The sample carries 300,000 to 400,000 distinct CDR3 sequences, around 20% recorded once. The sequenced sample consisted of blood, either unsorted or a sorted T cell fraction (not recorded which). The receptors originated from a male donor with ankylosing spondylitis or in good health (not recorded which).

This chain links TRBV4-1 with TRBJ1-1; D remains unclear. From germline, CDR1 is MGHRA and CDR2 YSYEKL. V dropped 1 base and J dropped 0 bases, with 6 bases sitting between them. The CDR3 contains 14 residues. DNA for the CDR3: TGCGCCAGCAGCCAAGGCGAGATGAACACTGAAGCTTTCTTT. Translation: CASSQGEMNTEAFF.

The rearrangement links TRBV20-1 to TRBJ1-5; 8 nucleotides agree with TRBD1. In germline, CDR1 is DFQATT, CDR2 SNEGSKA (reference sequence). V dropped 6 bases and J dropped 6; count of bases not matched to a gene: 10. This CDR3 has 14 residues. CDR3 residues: CSATNGQGSQPQHF. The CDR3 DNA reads TGCAGTGCCACCAACGGACAGGGAAGTCAGCCCCAGCATTTT.

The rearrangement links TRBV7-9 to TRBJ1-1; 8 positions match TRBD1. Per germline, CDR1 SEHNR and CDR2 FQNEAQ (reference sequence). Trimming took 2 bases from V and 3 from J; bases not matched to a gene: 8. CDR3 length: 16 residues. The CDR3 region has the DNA TGTGCCAGCAGCTTACTACAGGGGGGGATAGACACTGAAGCTTTCTTT. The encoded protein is CASSLLQGGIDTEAFF.

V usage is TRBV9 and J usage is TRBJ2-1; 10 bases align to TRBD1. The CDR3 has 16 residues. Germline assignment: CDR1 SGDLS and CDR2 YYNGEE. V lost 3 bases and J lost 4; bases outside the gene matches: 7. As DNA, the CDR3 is TGTGCCAGCAGCGCCGAGGGACAGGGGACTTACAATGAGCAGTTCTTC. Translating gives CASSAEGQGTYNEQFF.

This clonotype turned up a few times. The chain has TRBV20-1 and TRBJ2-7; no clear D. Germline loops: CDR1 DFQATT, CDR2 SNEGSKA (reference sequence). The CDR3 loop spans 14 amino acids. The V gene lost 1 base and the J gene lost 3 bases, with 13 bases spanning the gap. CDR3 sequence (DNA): TGCAGTGCTAGAGTTTACAGTAATTTCTACGAGCAGTACTTC. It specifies CSARVYSNFYEQYF.

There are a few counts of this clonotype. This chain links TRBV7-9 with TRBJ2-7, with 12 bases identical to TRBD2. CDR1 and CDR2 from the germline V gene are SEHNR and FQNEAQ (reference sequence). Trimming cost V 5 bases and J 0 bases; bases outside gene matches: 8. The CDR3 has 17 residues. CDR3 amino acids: CASSKRTSGESSYEQYF. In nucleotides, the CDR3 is TGTGCCAGCAGCAAAAGGACTAGCGGGGAAAGCTCCTACGAGCAGTACTTC.

The CDR3 bases are TGTGCCAGCTGTACTGGGCTAACCAATGAAGAGACCCAGTACTTC. Its protein product is CASCTGLTNEETQYF. The V gene is TRBV2, the J gene TRBJ2-5; D not resolved. V lost 8 bases to trimming and J lost 3 bases, with 19 bases between them. Germline-derived CDR1 and CDR2 are SNHLY and FYNNEI. This CDR3 contains 15 residues.

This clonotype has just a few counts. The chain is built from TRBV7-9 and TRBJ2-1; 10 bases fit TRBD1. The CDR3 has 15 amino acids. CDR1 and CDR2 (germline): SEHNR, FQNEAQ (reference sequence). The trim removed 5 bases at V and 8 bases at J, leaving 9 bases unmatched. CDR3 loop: CASSPGQGKFHEQFF. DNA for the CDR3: TGTGCCAGCAGCCCGGGACAGGGGAAATTCCATGAGCAGTTCTTC.

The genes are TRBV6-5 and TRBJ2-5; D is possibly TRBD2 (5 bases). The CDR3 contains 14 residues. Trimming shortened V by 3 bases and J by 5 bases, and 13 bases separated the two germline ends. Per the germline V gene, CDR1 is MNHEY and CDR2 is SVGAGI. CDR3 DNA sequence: TGTGCCAGCAGTTATTTCGGGGTTAGGGAGACCCAGTACTTC. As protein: CASSYFGVRETQYF.

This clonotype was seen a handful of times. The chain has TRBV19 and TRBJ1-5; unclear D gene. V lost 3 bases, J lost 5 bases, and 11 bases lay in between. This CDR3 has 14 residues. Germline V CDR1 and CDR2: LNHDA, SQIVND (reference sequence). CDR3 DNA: TGTGCCAGTAGTATGGCGAGAGAGGATCAGCCCCAGCATTTT. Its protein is CASSMAREDQPQHF.

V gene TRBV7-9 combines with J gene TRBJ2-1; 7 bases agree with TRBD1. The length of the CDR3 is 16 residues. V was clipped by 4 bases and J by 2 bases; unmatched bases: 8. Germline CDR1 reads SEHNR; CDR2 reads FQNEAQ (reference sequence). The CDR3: CASSSPADRAYNEQFF. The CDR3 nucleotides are TGTGCCAGCAGCTCCCCCGCCGACAGGGCCTACAATGAGCAGTTCTTC.